This entry is about one T cell receptor beta chain. Which antigen it targets is not known. One base away there is no much larger clone; base qualities are not given. The sample belongs to a study of blood T cell repertoires in COVID-19 (TCRdb year 2020). Background for the entire study: The collaborator samples originated in the United States, Italy and Spain and spanned the acute and convalescent phases of COVID-19. The material from the prospective study consisted of cDNA or gDNA derived from T cells, B-cell-depleted T cells, or PBMCs. The dataset comprised deeply sampled blood TCRbeta repertoires from subjects exposed to, actively infected with, or recovered from COVID-19. The repertoires were released in a freely available public database intended as a resource for research on the immune response to SARS-CoV-2. The samples were drawn from two sources: the first 160 participants of the ongoing ImmuneRACE study, and 1,000 to 1,500 subjects contributed by 6 global collaborators. The sample metadata nearly always contained a de-identified subject ID, COVID-19 status, age in years and sex. Where available, HLA class I and class II types were taken from metadata supplied by the sample provider and were not determined by assay-based typing.

TCRbeta CDR3 regions were amplified from genomic DNA by means of the immunoSEQ Assay, a bias-controlled multiplex PCR. In the paper's pipeline: Nucleated cell counts per sample were estimated from amplification of reference gene primers within the assay. To quantify the absolute abundance of each unique TCRbeta CDR3 rearrangement, sequence reads were collapsed and filtered. For each sample, productive Simpson clonality was calculated as the square root of Simpson's diversity index over productive rearrangements. TCRdb carries this immuneACCESS record with in-frame sequences only. Its versions omit some clonotypes, under half of them owing to an unresolved V gene in the studies checked, with the rest unexplained. V and J calls and clone size are given by that table; D and trimming were obtained from the DNA. The sample records 70,000 to 90,000 clones, about 88% of which are singletons. The ten largest clones add up to roughly 7.2% of the sample.

For this chain, trimming is 4 bases at the V end and 5 bases at the J end, and the number of junction bases without a gene match is 7. The germline V gene sets CDR1 to MNHEY and CDR2 to SVGEGT. The CDR3 measures 17 amino acids from cysteine to phenylalanine. CDR3 DNA is the only sequence kept; it has 51 bases, read in frame from the first base. Beyond this particular receptor, the publication reports: The quantity of clinical and demographic metadata differed by source and by participant and was supplied without curation.

Collaborating institutions collected whole blood in K2EDTA tubes following their own protocols. For TCRbeta analysis, collaborators shipped samples as frozen whole blood, isolated PBMCs, or DNA extracted from either of those sample types. The TCR sequence derives from a man in his 60s with acute or convalescent COVID-19. Here the chain combines TRBV6-2 or TRBV6-3 and TRBJ2-1; 14 central bases correspond to TRBD2. Sequencing used peripheral blood. The CDR3 region reads CASSFRLAGGLDNEQFF. The sequenced DNA is TGTGCCAGCAGTTTTCGACTAGCGGGGGGGCTCGACAATGAGCAGTTCTTC.